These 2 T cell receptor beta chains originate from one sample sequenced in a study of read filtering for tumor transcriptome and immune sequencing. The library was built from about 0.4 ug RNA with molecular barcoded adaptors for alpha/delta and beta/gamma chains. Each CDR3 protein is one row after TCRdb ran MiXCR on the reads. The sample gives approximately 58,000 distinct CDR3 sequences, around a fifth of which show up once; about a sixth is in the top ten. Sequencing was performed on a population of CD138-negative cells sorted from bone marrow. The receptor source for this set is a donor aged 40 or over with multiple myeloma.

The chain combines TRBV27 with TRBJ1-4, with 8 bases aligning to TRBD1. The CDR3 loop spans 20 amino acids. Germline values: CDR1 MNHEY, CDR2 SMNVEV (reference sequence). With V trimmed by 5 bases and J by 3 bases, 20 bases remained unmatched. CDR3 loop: CASSGNRGFSDVGPNEKLFF. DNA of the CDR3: TGTGCCAGCAGTGGAAACAGGGGGTTTAGTGATGTCGGGCCTAATGAAAAACTGTTTTTT.

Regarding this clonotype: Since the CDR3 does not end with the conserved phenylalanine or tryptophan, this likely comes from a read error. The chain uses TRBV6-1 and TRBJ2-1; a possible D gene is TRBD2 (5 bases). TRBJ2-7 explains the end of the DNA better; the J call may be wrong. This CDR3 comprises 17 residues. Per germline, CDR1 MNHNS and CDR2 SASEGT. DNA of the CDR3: TGTGCCAGCAGTGAAGCGCCGAGCGGAGCCTCCTACAATGAGCAGTACCTC. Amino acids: CASSEAPSGASYNEQYL.